Each of the 23 T cell receptor beta chains below was sequenced from the same sample in a study of human CD8 memory T cell subsets. UMI-labeled 5' RACE was used to make TCR beta libraries. TCRdb reprocessed the 5' RACE reads and reports one entry per CDR3 protein, with no DNA. The listing contains some 7,000 distinct CDR3 sequences. The sequenced material came from CD8+ T cells from PBMCs. Source of these receptors: a human donor in good health.

V is TRBV5-1 and J is TRBJ2-7; TCRdb lists TRBD1, though no DNA is available to test this call. Germline V CDR1 and CDR2: SGHRS, YFSETQ. This CDR3 comprises 12 residues. The CDR3 region is CASSPTANEQYF.

This clonotype is identified as medium-sized (0.01 to 0.1%) from frequency. The chain carries TRBV27 and TRBJ2-7; TCRdb's D call of TRBD1 is untestable without DNA. CDR1 is MNHEY, CDR2 SMNVEV, per germline (reference sequence). The CDR3 is 14 residues long. The CDR3 spells CASRTRDPAYEQYF.

V is TRBV4-2 and J is TRBJ2-4; there is no DNA to check the TCRdb D call of TRBD1. The CDR3 totals 12 residues. Germline values: CDR1 LGHNA, CDR2 YNFKEQ. CDR3 amino acids: CASSQAPGIQYF.

Its frequency marks this clonotype as medium-sized (0.01 to 0.1%). The chain joins TRBV14 to TRBJ2-3; TCRdb calls TRBD1, which cannot be checked without DNA. There are 16 residues in the CDR3. In germline, CDR1 is SGHDN, CDR2 FVKESK. The CDR3: CASTVGGHTSTDTQYF.

The gene calls are TRBV5-1 and TRBJ2-7. Germline V CDR1 and CDR2: SGHRS, YFSETQ. The CDR3 is 12 residues long. The CDR3 sequence: CASSTSEREQYF.

The gene calls are TRBV20-1 and TRBJ2-1; absent DNA, TCRdb's TRBD2 call cannot be checked. CDR3 size: 15 residues. Germline V gene sequence: CDR1 DFQATT, CDR2 SNEGSKA (reference sequence). The CDR3 reads CSARDFGGRGDEQFF.

By frequency, this clonotype registers medium-sized. V usage is TRBV28 and J usage is TRBJ2-5; the TCRdb call, TRBD2, lacks DNA for checking. The CDR3 consists of 19 residues. The germline V gene encodes CDR1 MDHEN and CDR2 SYDVKM. CDR3 residues: CASSLGRSRPGFKGRAQYF.

The chain uses TRBV4-1 and TRBJ2-1; TCRdb's D gene call, TRBD2, goes unchecked for lack of DNA. The CDR3 loop spans 17 amino acids. Germline assignment: CDR1 MGHRA and CDR2 YSYEKL. The CDR3 is CASSHTPQAGSLGEQFF.

CDR3 amino acids: CSVMGAVGPSYEQYF. J is TRBJ2-7 and V is TRBV29-1; no DNA is available, so the TRBD1 call from TCRdb remains unchecked. Germline V CDR1 and CDR2: SQVTM, ANQGSEA. The CDR3 sequence is 15 residues long.

The V call is TRBV3-1, the J call TRBJ1-4; TCRdb outputs TRBD1, but without DNA this stays unchecked. The CDR3 consists of 17 residues. From germline, CDR1 is LGHDT and CDR2 YNNKEL (reference sequence). The CDR3 here is CASSPSITTGTNEKLFF.

The gene calls are TRBV7-9 and TRBJ2-2; TCRdb reports TRBD2, a call that lacks DNA to check it against. CDR1 is SEHNR, CDR2 FQNEAQ, per germline (reference sequence). The CDR3 is made up of 13 amino acids. The CDR3 here is CASSFTSTGELFF.

Its frequency marks this clonotype as medium-sized. V usage is TRBV20-1 and J usage is TRBJ2-3; TCRdb names TRBD2, which stays unverified in the absence of DNA. Looked up from germline, CDR1 is DFQATT and CDR2 is SNEGSKA (reference sequence). This CDR3 has 16 amino acids. CDR3 loop: CSARAPREVPTDTQYF.

The chain has TRBV20-1 and TRBJ2-3. The CDR3 contains 12 residues. CDR1 is DFQATT and CDR2 is SNEGSKA in the germline V gene (reference sequence). CDR3 amino acids: CSASPGPDTQYF.

The chain is built from TRBV28 and TRBJ2-7; TCRdb selects TRBD2, and the lack of DNA leaves this call unchecked. Germline V gene sequence: CDR1 MDHEN, CDR2 SYDVKM. The CDR3 has 18 residues. The CDR3 is CASIRFGSGTSGDYEQYF.

The V and J genes are TRBV12-5 and TRBJ1-5; as DNA is missing, the TRBD1 call by TCRdb cannot be tested. CDR1 is LGHNT and CDR2 is FRNRAP in the germline V gene. The CDR3 is made up of 15 amino acids. The chain's CDR3 is CASGLTGPGDQPQHF.

This clonotype is labeled medium-sized based on frequency. The CDR3 loop reads CASSPRHLAGTDTQYF. The rearrangement joins TRBV28 to TRBJ2-3. Germline lookup yields CDR1 MDHEN and CDR2 SYDVKM. The CDR3 totals 16 residues.

The J gene is TRBJ2-1, the V gene TRBV20-1. Per the germline V gene, CDR1 is DFQATT and CDR2 is SNEGSKA (reference sequence). The CDR3 length is 16 residues. The CDR3: CSARSDPDGLYNEQFF.

The chain employs TRBV20-1 and TRBJ2-7; TCRdb returns TRBD1, unconfirmable since there is no DNA. Germline V gene sequence: CDR1 DFQATT, CDR2 SNEGSKA (reference sequence). The CDR3 is 16 amino acids. CDR3 residues: CSARAFRDQGTYEQYF.

This CDR3 is CASSGDPPYDTQYF. The chain carries TRBV19 and TRBJ2-3; the D call from TCRdb, TRBD1, cannot be confirmed without DNA. The CDR3 contains 14 residues. The germline V gene encodes CDR1 LNHDA and CDR2 SQIVND (reference sequence).

By frequency, this clonotype is medium-sized. The V gene is TRBV12-3 or TRBV12-4, the J gene TRBJ2-3; TCRdb returns TRBD2, unconfirmable since there is no DNA. This CDR3 contains 13 residues. The CDR3 protein is CASSPLGTDTQYF.

The J gene is TRBJ2-1, the V gene TRBV6-4. The CDR3 has 11 residues. CDR1 and CDR2 (germline): MRHNA, SNTAGT. The CDR3 protein is CASSDGNEQFF.

The gene calls are TRBV12-3 or TRBV12-4 and TRBJ1-2. This CDR3 region has 14 residues. The CDR3 sequence: CASSWFSPVYGYTF.

This sequence joins TRBV20-1 and TRBJ2-7; TCRdb reports TRBD2, a call that lacks DNA to check it against. This CDR3 region has 15 residues. Germline values: CDR1 DFQATT, CDR2 SNEGSKA (reference sequence). This CDR3 is CSARVLAANPYEQYF.